The 13 T cell receptor beta chains listed next were all sequenced from one sample in a study of T cells in localized non-small cell lung cancer. The assay was immunoSEQ multiplex PCR, and TCRdb's table has in-frame clones only and misses some. The repertoire has roughly 30,000 clones, 94% of them found once; the top ten carry 0.73%. The sample here was peripheral blood, taken before any cancer treatment. Receptor source: a woman aged 35-75 years with stage I lung adenocarcinoma.

A note on this clone: The sample has other DNA sequences that encode this CDR3 too. DNA of the CDR3: TGTGCCAGCTCACCGGACAGGGAGGGCGAGCAGTACTTC. This gives the protein CASSPDREGEQYF. V usage is TRBV18 and J usage is TRBJ2-7; D perhaps matches TRBD1 (8 bases). CDR3 length equals 13 residues. Germline values: CDR1 KGHSH, CDR2 LQKENI. V lost 3 bases, J lost 6 bases, and 12 bases lay in between.

The chain is built from TRBV5-4 and TRBJ2-7, with D possibly TRBD1 on 5 matching bases. Trimming removed 1 base from V and 4 bases from J, with 15 bases in between. This CDR3 comprises 15 residues. The germline gives CDR1 SGHNT, CDR2 YYREEE (reference sequence). The CDR3 sequence is CASSLLVGRTYEQYF. In DNA, the CDR3 is TGTGCCAGCAGCTTGTTGGTCGGACGGACATACGAGCAGTACTTC.

This chain joins TRBV7-9 and TRBJ2-1, with TRBD2 identical over 8 bases. Germline V gene lookup returns CDR1 SEHNR and CDR2 FQNEAQ (reference sequence). The CDR3 consists of 15 residues. Germline trimming cut 1 base from V and 7 bases from J; bases unmatched to any gene: 6. The CDR3 reads CASSLETSGLNEQFF. The CDR3 DNA follows: TGTGCCAGCAGCTTAGAAACTAGCGGTTTGAATGAGCAGTTCTTC.

The rearrangement links TRBV18 to TRBJ2-6; D remains unclear. Germline CDR1 is KGHSH and CDR2 is LQKENI. There are 16 residues in the CDR3. V lost 0 bases and J lost 2, with 8 bases in between. The CDR3 protein is CASSPPQSPGANVLTF. The DNA for the CDR3 is TGTGCCAGCTCACCACCGCAGTCCCCTGGGGCCAACGTCCTGACTTTC.

In its sample, this clone was seen once. The chain combines TRBV5-1 with TRBJ2-1; 10 positions agree with TRBD2. Germline trimming cut 7 bases from V and 6 bases from J; bases unmatched to any gene: 7. CDR3 size: 14 residues. The V gene's germline CDR1 is SGHRS and CDR2 YFSETQ. Here the CDR3 reads CASGGSGRGNEQFF. The CDR3 DNA reads TGCGCCAGCGGGGGGAGCGGGAGGGGCAATGAGCAGTTCTTC.

The chain combines TRBV28 with TRBJ1-2, with D uncertain. V lost 2 bases to trimming and J lost 3 bases, with 4 bases between them. The CDR3 contains 12 residues. Germline V gives CDR1 MDHEN, CDR2 SYDVKM. The CDR3 loop reads CASSLRDYGYTF. CDR3 bases: TGTGCCAGCAGTTTACGGGACTATGGCTACACCTTC.

This chain joins TRBV29-1 and TRBJ1-1, with D unclear. V was cut by 2 bases and J by 8 bases, with 15 bases left in between. CDR1 SQVTM and CDR2 ANQGSEA come from the germline V gene. There are 13 residues in the CDR3. The DNA for the CDR3 is TGCAGCGTTGAAAAGTCCATGGGCGGGGAAGCTTTCTTT. This sequence encodes CSVEKSMGGEAFF. The variable domain in full, with the rest retrieved from reference TRBV29-1 and TRBJ1-1, is SAVISQKPSRDICQRGTSLTIQCQVDSQVTMMFWYRQQPGQSLTLIATANQGSEATYESGFVIDKFPISRPNLTFSTLTVSNMSPEDSSIYLCSVEKSMGGEAFFGQGTRLTVV.

The chain has TRBV19 and TRBJ2-7, with 7 bases identical to TRBD1. This CDR3 spans 15 amino acids. The V gene end was trimmed by 3 bases and the J gene end by 3 bases; junction bases not matched to a gene: 8. Germline CDR1 is LNHDA and CDR2 is SQIVND (reference sequence). The CDR3 nucleotides are TGTGCCAGTAGTATCTTTCCGACAGGGCTCTACGAGCAGTACTTC. Translation gives CASSIFPTGLYEQYF.

The chain couples TRBV20-1 to TRBJ1-1, with D unclear. The V and J ends lost 4 bases and 11 bases respectively, with 14 bases between them. The CDR3 has 11 amino acids. The germline V gene encodes CDR1 DFQATT and CDR2 SNEGSKA (reference sequence). The CDR3 is CSATDLVTAFF. The CDR3 DNA sequence: TGCAGTGCTACGGACTTAGTAACTGCTTTCTTT.

This clone has a single count. The rearrangement joins TRBV2 to TRBJ2-1; a weak D match, TRBD2 (6 bases). This CDR3 comprises 13 residues. CDR1 and CDR2 from the germline V gene are SNHLY and FYNNEI. V was cut by 2 bases and J by 10 bases, with 12 bases left in between. CDR3 sequence reads: CASSEFPAGEQFF. In DNA form, the CDR3 reads TGTGCCAGCAGTGAATTTCCGGCGGGGGAGCAGTTCTTC.

The J gene is TRBJ1-5, the V gene TRBV7-8; D is unclear. The germline V gene has CDR1 SGHVS and CDR2 FQNEAQ. The CDR3 covers 15 residues. Trimming took off 1 base at V and 6 bases at J, with 13 bases between the two ends. This CDR3 is CASSLGPGGGQPQHF. The CDR3 DNA is TGTGCCAGCAGCTTAGGCCCAGGAGGCGGTCAGCCCCAGCATTTT. The variable domain in full, with the rest retrieved from reference TRBV7-8 and TRBJ1-5, is GAGVSQSPRYKVAKRGQDVALRCDPISGHVSLFWYQQALGQGPEFLTYFQNEAQLDKSGLPSDRFFAERPEGSVSTLKIQRTQQEDSAVYLCASSLGPGGGQPQHFGDGTRLSIL.

The chain links TRBV7-2 to TRBJ1-1, with D unresolved. CDR1 is SGHTA and CDR2 is FQGNSA in the germline V gene. V lost 3 bases to trimming and J lost 1 base, with 9 bases between them. The CDR3 covers 14 residues. CDR3 sequence reads: CASSLERQNTEAFF. The CDR3 region has the DNA TGTGCCAGCAGCTTGGAAAGGCAGAACACTGAAGCTTTCTTT.

This clone showed up just a few times. The chain is built from TRBV18 and TRBJ2-7, with a weak D call TRBD1 (5 bases). CDR1 KGHSH and CDR2 LQKENI come from the germline V gene. This CDR3 is built from 15 residues. Trimming took 5 bases from V and 3 from J, leaving 17 bases between them. The CDR3 DNA reads TGTGCCAGCTCAGCAGGGTTCCCTGAATTCTACGAGCAGTACTTC. As protein: CASSAGFPEFYEQYF.